This record covers a single T cell receptor (beta chain). The V gene lost 7 bases and the J gene lost 0 bases, with 16 bases spanning the gap. CDR3 length: 16 amino acids. The germline V gene encodes CDR1 SEHNR and CDR2 FQNEAQ (reference sequence). The data are from a study of blood T cell repertoires in COVID-19. Original analysis: By means of reference gene primer amplification, nucleated cell counts were estimated. The assay was immunoSEQ multiplex PCR, and TCRdb's table has in-frame clones only and misses some. That table gives V, J and clone size, and the DNA gave D and trimming. This table holds 400,000 to 500,000 clones, 70% to 90% found once. Which cohort a participant joined came from the clinical history participants gave.

Material for sequencing was PBMCs or T cells enriched from blood (not recorded which). The clonotype originates from a woman between 18 and 29 years old who had been exposed to COVID-19. The V and J genes are TRBV7-9 and TRBJ2-1; perhaps TRBD1 as D (6 bases). Here the CDR3 reads CASNSFQGSSYNEQFF. The DNA for the CDR3 is TGTGCCAGCAATTCATTTCAGGGGAGCTCCTACAATGAGCAGTTCTTC.